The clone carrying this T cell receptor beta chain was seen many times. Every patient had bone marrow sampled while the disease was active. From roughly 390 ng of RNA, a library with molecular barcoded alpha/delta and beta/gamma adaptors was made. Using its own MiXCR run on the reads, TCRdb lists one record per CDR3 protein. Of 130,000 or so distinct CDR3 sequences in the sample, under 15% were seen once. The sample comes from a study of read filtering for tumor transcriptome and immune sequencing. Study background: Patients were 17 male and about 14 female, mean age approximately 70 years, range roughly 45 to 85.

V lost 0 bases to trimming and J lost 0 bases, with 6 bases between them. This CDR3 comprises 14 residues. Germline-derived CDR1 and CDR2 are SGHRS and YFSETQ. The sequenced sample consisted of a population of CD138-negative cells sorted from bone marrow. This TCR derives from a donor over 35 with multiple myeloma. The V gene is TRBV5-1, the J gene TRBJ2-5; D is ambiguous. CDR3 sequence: CASSLAPHQETQYF. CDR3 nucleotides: TGCGCCAGCAGCTTGGCACCGCACCAAGAGACCCAGTACTTC.